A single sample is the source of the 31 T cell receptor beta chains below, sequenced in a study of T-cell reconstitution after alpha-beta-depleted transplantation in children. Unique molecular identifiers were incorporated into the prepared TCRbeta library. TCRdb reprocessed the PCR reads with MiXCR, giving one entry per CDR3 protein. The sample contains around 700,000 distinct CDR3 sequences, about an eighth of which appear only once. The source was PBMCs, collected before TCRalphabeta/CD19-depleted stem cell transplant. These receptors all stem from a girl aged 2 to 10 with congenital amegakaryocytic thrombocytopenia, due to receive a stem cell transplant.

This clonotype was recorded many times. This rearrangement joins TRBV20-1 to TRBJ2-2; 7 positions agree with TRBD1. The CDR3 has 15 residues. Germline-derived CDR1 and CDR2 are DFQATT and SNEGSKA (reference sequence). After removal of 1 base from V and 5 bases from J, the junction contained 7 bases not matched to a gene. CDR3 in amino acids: CSARAWAGGTGELFF. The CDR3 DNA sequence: TGCAGTGCTAGAGCCTGGGCAGGGGGAACCGGGGAGCTGTTTTTT.

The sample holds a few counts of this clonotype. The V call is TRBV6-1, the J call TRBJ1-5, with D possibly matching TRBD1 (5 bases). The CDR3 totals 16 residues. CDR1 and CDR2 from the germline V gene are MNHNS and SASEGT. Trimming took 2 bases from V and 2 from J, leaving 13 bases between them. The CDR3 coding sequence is TGTGCCAGCAGTGAAAAGGACATTAGGGGCAATCAGCCCCAGCATTTT. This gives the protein CASSEKDIRGNQPQHF.

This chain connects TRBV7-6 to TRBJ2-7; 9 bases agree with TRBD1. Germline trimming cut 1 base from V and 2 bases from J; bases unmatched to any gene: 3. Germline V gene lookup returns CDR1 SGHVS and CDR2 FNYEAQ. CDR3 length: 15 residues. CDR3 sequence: CASSLGDRAPYEQYF. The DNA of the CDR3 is TGTGCCAGCAGCTTAGGGGACAGGGCCCCCTACGAGCAGTACTTC.

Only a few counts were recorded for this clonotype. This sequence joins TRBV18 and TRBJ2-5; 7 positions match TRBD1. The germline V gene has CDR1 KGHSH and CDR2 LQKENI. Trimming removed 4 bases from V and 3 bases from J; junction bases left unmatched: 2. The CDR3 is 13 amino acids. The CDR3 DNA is TGTGCCAGCTCACAAACAGGGGAAGAGACCCAGTACTTC. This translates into CASSQTGEETQYF.

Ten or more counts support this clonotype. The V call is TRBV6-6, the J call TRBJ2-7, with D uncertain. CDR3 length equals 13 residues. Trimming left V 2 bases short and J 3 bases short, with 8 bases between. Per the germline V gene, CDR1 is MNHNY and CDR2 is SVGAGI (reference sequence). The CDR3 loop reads CASSYVPGYEQYF. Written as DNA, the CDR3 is TGTGCCAGCAGTTACGTCCCAGGCTACGAGCAGTACTTC.

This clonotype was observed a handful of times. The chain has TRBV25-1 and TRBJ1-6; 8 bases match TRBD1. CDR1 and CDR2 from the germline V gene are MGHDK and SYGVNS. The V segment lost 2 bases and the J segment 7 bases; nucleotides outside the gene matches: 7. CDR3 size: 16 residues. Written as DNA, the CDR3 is TGTGCCAGCAGTGAAACTCAGGGGGCGCGAAATTCACCCCTCCACTTT. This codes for CASSETQGARNSPLHF.

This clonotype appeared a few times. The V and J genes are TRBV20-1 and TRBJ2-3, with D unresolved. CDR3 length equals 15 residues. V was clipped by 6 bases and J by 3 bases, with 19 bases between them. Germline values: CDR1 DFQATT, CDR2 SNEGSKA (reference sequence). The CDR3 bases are TGCAGTGCCCCCCCCTTCGGTGGTATTACAGATACGCAGTATTTT. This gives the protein CSAPPFGGITDTQYF.

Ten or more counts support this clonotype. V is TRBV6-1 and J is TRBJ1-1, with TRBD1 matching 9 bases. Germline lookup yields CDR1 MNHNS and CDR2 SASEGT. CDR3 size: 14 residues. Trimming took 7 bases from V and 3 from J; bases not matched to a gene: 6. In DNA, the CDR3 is TGTGCCAGCATTCGGACAGGGGTACACACTGAAGCTTTCTTT. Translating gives CASIRTGVHTEAFF.

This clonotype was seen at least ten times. The CDR3: CASSPLWGTSNDEQFF. The CDR3 nucleotides are TGCGCCAGCAGCCCCCTATGGGGGACTAGTAATGATGAGCAGTTCTTC. The V and J genes are TRBV5-1 and TRBJ2-1; 8 nucleotides match TRBD2. This CDR3 is 16 amino acids long. Germline CDR1 SGHRS, CDR2 YFSETQ. The ends lost 4 bases at V and 8 bases at J; junction bases unmatched: 14.

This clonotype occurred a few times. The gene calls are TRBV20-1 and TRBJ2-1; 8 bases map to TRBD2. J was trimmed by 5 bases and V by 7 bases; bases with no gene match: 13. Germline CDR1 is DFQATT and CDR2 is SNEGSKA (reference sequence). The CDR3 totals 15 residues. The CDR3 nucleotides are TGCAGTGGATCAACTAGTAGCGGGATTCACAATGAGCAGTTCTTC. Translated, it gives CSGSTSSGIHNEQFF.

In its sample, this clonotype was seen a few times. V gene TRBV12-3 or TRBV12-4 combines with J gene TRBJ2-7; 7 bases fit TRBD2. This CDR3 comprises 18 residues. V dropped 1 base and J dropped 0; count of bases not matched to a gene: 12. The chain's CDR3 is CASSLGGARGRASYEQYF. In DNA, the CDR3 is TGTGCCAGCAGTTTAGGGGGAGCACGGGGGAGGGCCTCCTACGAGCAGTACTTC.

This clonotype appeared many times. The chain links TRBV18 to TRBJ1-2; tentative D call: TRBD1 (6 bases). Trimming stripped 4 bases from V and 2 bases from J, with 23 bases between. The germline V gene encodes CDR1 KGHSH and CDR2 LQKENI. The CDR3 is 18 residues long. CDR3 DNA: TGTGCCAGCTCACGCGAAGGGCCCCGACAGGTTGGGAACTATGGCTACACCTTC. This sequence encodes CASSREGPRQVGNYGYTF.

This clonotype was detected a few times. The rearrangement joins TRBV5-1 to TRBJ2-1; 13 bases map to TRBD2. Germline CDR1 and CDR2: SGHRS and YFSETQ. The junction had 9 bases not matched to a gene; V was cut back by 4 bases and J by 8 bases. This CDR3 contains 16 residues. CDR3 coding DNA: TGCGCCAGCAGCGCTTGGACTAGCGGGGGTTTCGATGAGCAGTTCTTC. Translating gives CASSAWTSGGFDEQFF.

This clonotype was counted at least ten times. CDR3 residues: CASSVRGLITDTQYF. DNA of the CDR3: TGTGCCAGCAGCGTACGGGGCCTTATCACGGATACGCAGTATTTT. This sequence joins TRBV9 and TRBJ2-3, with D perhaps assigned TRBD1 or TRBD2 (5 bases each). In germline, CDR1 is SGDLS, CDR2 YYNGEE. The V end lost 1 base, the J end lost 6 bases, and 15 bases lay between the germline ends. This CDR3 is built from 15 residues.

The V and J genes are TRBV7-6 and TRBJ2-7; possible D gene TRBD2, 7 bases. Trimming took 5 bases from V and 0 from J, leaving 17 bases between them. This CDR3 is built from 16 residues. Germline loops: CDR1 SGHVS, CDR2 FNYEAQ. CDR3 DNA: TGTGCCAGCAGCAGCGAAGCGGGACAAGTCTCCTACGAGCAGTACTTC. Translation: CASSSEAGQVSYEQYF.

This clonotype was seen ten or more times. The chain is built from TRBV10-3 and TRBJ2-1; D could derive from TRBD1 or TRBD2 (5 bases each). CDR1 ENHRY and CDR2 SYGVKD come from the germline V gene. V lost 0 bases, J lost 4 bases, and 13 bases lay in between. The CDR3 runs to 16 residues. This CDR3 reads CAISESRGTKYNEQFF. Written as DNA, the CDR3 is TGTGCCATCAGTGAGTCCCGAGGGACGAAGTACAATGAGCAGTTCTTC.

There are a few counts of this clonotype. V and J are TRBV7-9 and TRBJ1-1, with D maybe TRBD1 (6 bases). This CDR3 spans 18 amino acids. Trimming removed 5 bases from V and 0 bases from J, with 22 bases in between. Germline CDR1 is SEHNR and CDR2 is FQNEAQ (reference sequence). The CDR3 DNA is TGTGCCAGCAGCGCCTTCAGGGGAGTGGTCCGGATGAACACTGAAGCTTTCTTT. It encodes CASSAFRGVVRMNTEAFF.

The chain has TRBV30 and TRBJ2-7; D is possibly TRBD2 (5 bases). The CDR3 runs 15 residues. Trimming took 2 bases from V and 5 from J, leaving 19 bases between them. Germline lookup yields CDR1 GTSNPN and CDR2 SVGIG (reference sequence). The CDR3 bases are TGTGCCTGGAGTCCTGGGGTGGTGAGAGGGAACGAGCAGTACTTC. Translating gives CAWSPGVVRGNEQYF.

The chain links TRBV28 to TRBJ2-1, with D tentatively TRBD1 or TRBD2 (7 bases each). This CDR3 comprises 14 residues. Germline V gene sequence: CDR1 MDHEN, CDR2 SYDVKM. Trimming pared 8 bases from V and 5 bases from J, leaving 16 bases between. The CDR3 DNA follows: TGTGCCAGCGCTGGCAGGGGGGGGCACAATGAGCAGTTCTTC. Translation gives CASAGRGGHNEQFF.

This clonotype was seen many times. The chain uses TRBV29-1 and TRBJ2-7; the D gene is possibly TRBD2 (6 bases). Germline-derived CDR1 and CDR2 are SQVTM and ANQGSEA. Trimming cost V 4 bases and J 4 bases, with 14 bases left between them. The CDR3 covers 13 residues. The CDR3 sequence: CSVGPAEGYEQYF. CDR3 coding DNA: TGCAGCGTTGGCCCAGCGGAGGGATACGAGCAGTACTTC.

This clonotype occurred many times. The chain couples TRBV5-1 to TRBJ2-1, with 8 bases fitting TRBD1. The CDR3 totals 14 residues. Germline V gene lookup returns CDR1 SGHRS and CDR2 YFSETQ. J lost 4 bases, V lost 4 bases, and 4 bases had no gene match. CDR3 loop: CASSPGGLYNEQFF. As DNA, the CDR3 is TGCGCCAGCAGCCCAGGGGGCCTTTACAATGAGCAGTTCTTC.

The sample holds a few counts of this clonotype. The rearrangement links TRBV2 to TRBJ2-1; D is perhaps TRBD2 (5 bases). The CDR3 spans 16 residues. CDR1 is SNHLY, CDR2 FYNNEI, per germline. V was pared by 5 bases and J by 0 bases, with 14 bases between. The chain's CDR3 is CASSRPSKSSYNEQFF. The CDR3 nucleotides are TGTGCCAGCAGTAGGCCTAGCAAGAGCTCCTACAATGAGCAGTTCTTC.

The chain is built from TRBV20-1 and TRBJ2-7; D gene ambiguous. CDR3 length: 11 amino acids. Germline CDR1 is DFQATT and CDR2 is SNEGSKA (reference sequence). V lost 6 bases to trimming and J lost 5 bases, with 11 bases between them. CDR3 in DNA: TGCAGTGCCCTCTCGCACCACGAGCAGTACTTC. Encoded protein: CSALSHHEQYF.

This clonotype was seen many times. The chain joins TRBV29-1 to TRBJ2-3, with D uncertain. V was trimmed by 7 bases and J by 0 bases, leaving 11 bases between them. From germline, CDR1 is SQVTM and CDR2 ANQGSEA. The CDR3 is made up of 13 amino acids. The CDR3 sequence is CSGAETSTDTQYF. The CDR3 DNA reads TGCAGCGGCGCTGAGACTAGCACAGATACGCAGTATTTT.

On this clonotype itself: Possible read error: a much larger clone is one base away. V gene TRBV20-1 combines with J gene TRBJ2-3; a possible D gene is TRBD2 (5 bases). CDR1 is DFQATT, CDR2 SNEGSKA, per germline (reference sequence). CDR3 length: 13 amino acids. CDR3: CSRLDSYTDTQYF. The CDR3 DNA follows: TGCAGCCGACTGGACTCCTACACAGATACGCAGTATTTT.

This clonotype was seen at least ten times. The CDR3 DNA follows: TGTGCCAGCAGTACCTTAAATCGTAGCGGAGGCACAGATACGCAGTATTTT. It yields the protein CASSTLNRSGGTDTQYF. The V and J genes are TRBV28 and TRBJ2-3; weak D call: TRBD2 (6 bases). V shed 5 bases and J shed 1 base, with 19 bases lying between them. The CDR3 totals 17 residues. Germline CDR1 and CDR2: MDHEN and SYDVKM.

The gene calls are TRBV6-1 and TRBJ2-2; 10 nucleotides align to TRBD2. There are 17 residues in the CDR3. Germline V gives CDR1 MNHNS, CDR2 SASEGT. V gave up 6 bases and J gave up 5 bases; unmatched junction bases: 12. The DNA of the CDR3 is TGTGCCAGCAGACCCCCCCTAGCGGGAGCAGGTACCGGGGAGCTGTTTTTT. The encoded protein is CASRPPLAGAGTGELFF.

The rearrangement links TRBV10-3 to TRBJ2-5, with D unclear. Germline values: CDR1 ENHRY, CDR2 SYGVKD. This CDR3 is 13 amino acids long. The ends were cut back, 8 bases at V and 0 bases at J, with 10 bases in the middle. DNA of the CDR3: TGTGCCATCGGACCCCGGGACCAAGAGACCCAGTACTTC. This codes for CAIGPRDQETQYF.

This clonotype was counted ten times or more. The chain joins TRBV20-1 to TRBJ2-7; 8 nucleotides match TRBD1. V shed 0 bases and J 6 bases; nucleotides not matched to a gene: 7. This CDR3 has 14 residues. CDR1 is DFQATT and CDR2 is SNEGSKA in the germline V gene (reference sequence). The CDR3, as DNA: TGCAGTGCTAGAGATCGATGGACAGGGTTCGAGCAGTACTTC. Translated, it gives CSARDRWTGFEQYF.

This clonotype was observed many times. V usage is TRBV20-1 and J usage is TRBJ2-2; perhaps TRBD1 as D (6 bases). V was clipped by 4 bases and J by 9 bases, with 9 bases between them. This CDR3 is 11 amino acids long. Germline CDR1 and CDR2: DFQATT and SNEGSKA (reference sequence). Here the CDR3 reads CSANRARELFF. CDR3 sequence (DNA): TGCAGTGCTAACAGGGCTAGGGAGCTGTTTTTT.

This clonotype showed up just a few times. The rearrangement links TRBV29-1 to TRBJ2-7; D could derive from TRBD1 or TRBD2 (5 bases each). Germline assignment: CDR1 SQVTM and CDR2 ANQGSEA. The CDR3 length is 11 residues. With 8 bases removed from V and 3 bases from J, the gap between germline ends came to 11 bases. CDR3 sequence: CSMTRGYEQYF. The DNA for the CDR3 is TGCAGCATGACGAGGGGCTACGAGCAGTACTTC.